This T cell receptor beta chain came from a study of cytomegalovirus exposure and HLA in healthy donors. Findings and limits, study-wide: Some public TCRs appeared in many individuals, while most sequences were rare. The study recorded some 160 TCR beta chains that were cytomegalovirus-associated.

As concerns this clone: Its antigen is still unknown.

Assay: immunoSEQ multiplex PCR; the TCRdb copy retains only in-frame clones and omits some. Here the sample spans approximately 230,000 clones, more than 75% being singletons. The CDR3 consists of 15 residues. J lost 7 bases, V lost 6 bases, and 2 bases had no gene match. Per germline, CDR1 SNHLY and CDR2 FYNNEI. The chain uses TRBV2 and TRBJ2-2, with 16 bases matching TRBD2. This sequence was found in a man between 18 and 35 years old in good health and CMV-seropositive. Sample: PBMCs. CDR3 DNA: TGTGCCAGCAGGGGACTAGCGGGAGGGGTCGGGGAGCTGTTTTTT. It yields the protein CASRGLAGGVGELFF.